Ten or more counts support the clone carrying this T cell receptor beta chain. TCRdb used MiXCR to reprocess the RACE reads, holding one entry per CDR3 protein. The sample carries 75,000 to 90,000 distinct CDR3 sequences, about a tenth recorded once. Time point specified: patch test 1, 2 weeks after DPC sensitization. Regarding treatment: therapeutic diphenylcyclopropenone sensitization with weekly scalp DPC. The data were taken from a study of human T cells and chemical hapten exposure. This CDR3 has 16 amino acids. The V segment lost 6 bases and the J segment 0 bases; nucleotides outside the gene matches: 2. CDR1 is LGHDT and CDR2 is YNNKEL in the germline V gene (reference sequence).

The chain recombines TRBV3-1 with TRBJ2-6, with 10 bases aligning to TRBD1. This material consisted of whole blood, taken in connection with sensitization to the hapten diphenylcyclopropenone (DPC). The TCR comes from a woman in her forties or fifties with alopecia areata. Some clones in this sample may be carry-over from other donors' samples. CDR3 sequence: CASRRTGGSGANVLTF. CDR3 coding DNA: TGTGCCAGCAGACGGACAGGGGGCTCTGGGGCCAACGTCCTGACTTTC.